This TCR beta chain was recovered during a study of blood T cell repertoires in COVID-19 (dated by TCRdb to between 2020 and 2021). Some background on the complete study: Samples covering the acute and convalescent phases of COVID-19 were provided by collaborators in the United States, Italy and Spain. Where available, HLA class I and class II types were taken from metadata supplied by the sample provider and were not determined by assay-based typing. The samples were drawn from two sources: the first 160 participants of the ongoing ImmuneRACE study, and fewer than 1,500 subjects contributed by 6 global collaborators. The prospective study material was composed of cDNA or gDNA derived from T cells, B-cell-depleted T cells, or PBMCs. The dataset comprised deeply sampled blood TCRbeta repertoires from subjects exposed to, actively infected with, or recovered from COVID-19. Sample metadata almost always included a de-identified subject ID, COVID-19 status, age in years and sex. A freely available public database, intended as a resource for researchers studying the immune response to SARS-CoV-2, is where the repertoires were released.

TCRbeta CDR3 regions were amplified from genomic DNA using the immunoSEQ Assay, a bias-controlled multiplex PCR. The original methods were these. The number of nucleated cells in each sample was estimated from the amplification of reference gene primers within the assay. Sequence reads were collapsed and filtered to measure the absolute abundance of every unique TCRbeta CDR3 rearrangement. Productive Simpson clonality was computed per sample as the square root of Simpson's diversity index over productive rearrangements. TCRdb carries this immuneACCESS record with in-frame sequences only. Its versions omit some clonotypes, under half of them owing to an unresolved V gene in the studies checked, with the rest unexplained. Clonal size and the V and J genes are those of that table, whereas D and trimming came from the DNA. Recorded for this sample are fewer than 250,000 clones; 80% to 90% of them occurred a single time. 2% to 3% of the sample rests with the top ten.

The germline V gene gives CDR1 as SGHVS and CDR2 as FNYEAQ. The CDR3 sequence holds 15 residues, the cysteine and phenylalanine included. The only DNA kept is the CDR3, 45 bases in frame from the first base. V gives up 0 bases and J gives up 3 bases, and the segment between their germline ends measures 9 bases. Results the study describes overall, beyond this receptor: How much clinical and demographic metadata was included differed by source and by participant, and the metadata was provided uncurated.

The collaborating institutions used their own protocols to collect whole blood in K2EDTA tubes. For TCRbeta analysis, collaborators shipped samples as frozen whole blood, isolated PBMCs, or DNA extracted from either of those sample types. Comment on this clone: The antigen it recognizes is unknown. Base qualities were left out, and no much larger clone turns up one base away.

Rearrangement joined TRBV7-6 to TRBJ2-1; no D gene can be assigned with confidence. The receptor's source is a woman aged 35 to 49 with active or convalescent COVID-19. Input material: peripheral blood. Here the CDR3 is given as CASSLANSFYNEQFF. The DNA sequence reads TGTGCCAGCAGCTTAGCGAACAGCTTCTACAATGAGCAGTTCTTC.